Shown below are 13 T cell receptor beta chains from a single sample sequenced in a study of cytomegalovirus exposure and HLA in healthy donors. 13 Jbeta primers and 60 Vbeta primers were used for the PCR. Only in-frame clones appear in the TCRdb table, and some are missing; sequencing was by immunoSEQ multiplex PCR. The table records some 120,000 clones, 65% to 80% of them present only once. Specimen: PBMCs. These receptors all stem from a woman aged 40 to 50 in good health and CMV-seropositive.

CDR3 region: CATSTWTGRTDTQYF. CDR3 DNA sequence: TGTGCCACCAGCACTTGGACAGGGCGAACAGATACGCAGTATTTT. The V and J genes are TRBV15 and TRBJ2-3; 8 bases map to TRBD1. CDR3 size: 15 residues. The ends lost 4 bases at V and 3 bases at J; junction bases unmatched: 6. Germline values: CDR1 LNHNV, CDR2 YYDKDF (reference sequence).

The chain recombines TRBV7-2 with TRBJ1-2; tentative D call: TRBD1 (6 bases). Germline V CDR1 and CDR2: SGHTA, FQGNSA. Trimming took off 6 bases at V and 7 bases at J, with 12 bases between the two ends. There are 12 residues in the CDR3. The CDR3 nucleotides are TGTGCCAGCAGTCCTACAGGGCCTGGCTACACCTTC. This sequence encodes CASSPTGPGYTF.

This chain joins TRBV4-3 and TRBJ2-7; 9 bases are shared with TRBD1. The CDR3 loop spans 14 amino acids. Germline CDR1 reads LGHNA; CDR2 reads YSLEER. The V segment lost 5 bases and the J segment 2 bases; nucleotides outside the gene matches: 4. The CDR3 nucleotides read TGCGCCAGCAGCTCGGACAGGGGCACCTACGAGCAGTACTTC. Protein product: CASSSDRGTYEQYF.

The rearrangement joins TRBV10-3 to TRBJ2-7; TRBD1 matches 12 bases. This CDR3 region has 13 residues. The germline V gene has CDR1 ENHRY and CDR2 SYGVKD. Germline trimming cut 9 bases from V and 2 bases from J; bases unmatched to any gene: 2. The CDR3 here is CAIWDRGPYEQYF. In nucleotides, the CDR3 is TGTGCCATTTGGGACAGGGGGCCCTACGAGCAGTACTTC.

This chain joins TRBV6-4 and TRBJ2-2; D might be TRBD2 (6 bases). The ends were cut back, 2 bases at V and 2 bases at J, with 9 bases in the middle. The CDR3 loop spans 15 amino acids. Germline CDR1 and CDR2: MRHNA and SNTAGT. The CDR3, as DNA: TGTGCCAGCAGTGACCGCGGGGTCAACACCGGGGAGCTGTTTTTT. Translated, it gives CASSDRGVNTGELFF.

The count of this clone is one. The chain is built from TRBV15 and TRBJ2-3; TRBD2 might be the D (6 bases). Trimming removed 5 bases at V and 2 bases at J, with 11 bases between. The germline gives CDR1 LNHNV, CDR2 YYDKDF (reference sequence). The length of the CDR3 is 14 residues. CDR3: CATSRRLDTDTQYF. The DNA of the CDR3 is TGTGCCACCAGCCGACGACTAGACACAGATACGCAGTATTTT.

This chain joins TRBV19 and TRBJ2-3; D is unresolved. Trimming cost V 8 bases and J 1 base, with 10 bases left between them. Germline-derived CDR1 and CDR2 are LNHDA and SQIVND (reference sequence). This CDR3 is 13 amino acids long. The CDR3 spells CASVGQGTDTQYF. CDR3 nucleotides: TGTGCCAGTGTGGGTCAGGGCACAGATACGCAGTATTTT.

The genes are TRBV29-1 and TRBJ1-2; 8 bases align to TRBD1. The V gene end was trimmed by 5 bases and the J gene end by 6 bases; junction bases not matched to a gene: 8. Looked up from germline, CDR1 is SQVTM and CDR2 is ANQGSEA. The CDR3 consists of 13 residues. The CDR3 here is CSVILGQGDGYTF. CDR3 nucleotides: TGCAGCGTTATCCTCGGACAGGGCGATGGCTACACCTTC.

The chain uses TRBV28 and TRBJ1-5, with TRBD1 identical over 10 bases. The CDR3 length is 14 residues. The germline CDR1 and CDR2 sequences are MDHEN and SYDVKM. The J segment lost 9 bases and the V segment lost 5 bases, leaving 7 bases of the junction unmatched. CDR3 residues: CASSQDRGLLPQHF. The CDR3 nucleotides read TGTGCCAGCAGTCAAGACAGGGGGCTCCTGCCCCAGCATTTT.

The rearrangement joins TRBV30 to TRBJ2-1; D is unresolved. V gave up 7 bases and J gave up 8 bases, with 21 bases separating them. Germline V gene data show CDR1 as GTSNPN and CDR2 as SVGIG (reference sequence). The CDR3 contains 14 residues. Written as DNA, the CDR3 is TGTGCCTCCCAAGTTTTGGCCTCGATGGATGAGCAGTTCTTC. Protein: CASQVLASMDEQFF.

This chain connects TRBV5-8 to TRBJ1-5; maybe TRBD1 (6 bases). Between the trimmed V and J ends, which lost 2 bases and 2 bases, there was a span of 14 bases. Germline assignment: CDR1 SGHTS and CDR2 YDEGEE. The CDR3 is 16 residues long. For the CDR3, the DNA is TGTGCCAGCAGCTTTGGTCAGGACAGTGGCAATCAGCCCCAGCATTTT. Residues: CASSFGQDSGNQPQHF.

In nucleotides, the CDR3 is TGTGCCGCACGCGCGGGGTCTCAAGAGACCCAGTACTTC. Translating it yields CAARAGSQETQYF. The chain couples TRBV28 to TRBJ2-5, with a possible D match to TRBD2 (6 bases). This CDR3 has 13 amino acids. In germline, CDR1 is MDHEN, CDR2 SYDVKM. Between the trimmed V and J ends, which lost 11 bases and 2 bases, there was a span of 15 bases.

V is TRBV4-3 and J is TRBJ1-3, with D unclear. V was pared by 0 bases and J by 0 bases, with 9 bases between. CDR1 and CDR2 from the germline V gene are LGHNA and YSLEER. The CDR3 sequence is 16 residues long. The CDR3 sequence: CASSQDRTGSGNTIYF. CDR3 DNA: TGCGCCAGCAGCCAAGATAGAACCGGCTCTGGAAACACCATATATTTT.